The 15 T cell receptor beta chains presented below share a single source sample, sequenced in a study of T cell repertoires in cytomegalovirus infection. Their recognized antigens are unknown. MiXCR, run by TCRdb on the reads, gives a single entry per CDR3 protein. This table has a few hundred thousand distinct CDR3 sequences, roughly 25% appearing once. Sequenced here: cultured PBMCs, sampled from culture after CMV antigen stimulation. These receptors were collected from a human donor in good health (CMV status not recorded). Some clones in this sample may be carry-over from other donors' samples.

This clonotype was counted ten times or more. In DNA form, the CDR3 reads TGTGCCAGCAGCTTAATGCCGGGACTCCCAAGCTCCTACAATGAGCAGTTCTTC. Its translation: CASSLMPGLPSSYNEQFF. The chain is built from TRBV5-6 and TRBJ2-1, with a weak D call TRBD2 (6 bases). V was trimmed by 2 bases and J by 0 bases, leaving 18 bases between them. This CDR3 contains 18 residues. CDR1 and CDR2 from the germline V gene are SGHDT and YYEEEE. The entire variable domain, with the rest obtained from reference TRBV5-6 and TRBJ2-1, is as follows: DAGVTQSPTHLIKTRGQQVTLRCSPKSGHDTVSWYQQALGQGPQFIFQYYEEEERQRGNFPDRFSGHQFPNYSSELNVNALLLGDSALYLCASSLMPGLPSSYNEQFFGPGTRLTVL.

This clonotype was seen a handful of times. The J gene is TRBJ2-5, the V gene TRBV6-4; perhaps D is TRBD1 or TRBD2 (5 bases each). Germline CDR1 MRHNA, CDR2 SNTAGT. The V and J ends lost 4 bases and 5 bases respectively, with 11 bases between them. The CDR3 loop spans 13 amino acids. CDR3 coding DNA: TGTGCCAGCAGTGGGGGACCCCCGGAGACCCAGTACTTC. Protein product: CASSGGPPETQYF.

This clonotype has a handful of counts. The chain joins TRBV19 to TRBJ1-5, with D possibly TRBD1 on 5 matching bases. There are 16 residues in the CDR3. Germline loops: CDR1 LNHDA, CDR2 SQIVND (reference sequence). V was shortened by 3 bases and J by 0 bases, with 12 bases between the two germline ends. CDR3 coding DNA: TGTGCCAGTAGTATCGGCAGGGTCGATAGCAATCAGCCCCAGCATTTT. This codes for CASSIGRVDSNQPQHF.

This clonotype was seen ten or more times. The V and J genes are TRBV7-2 and TRBJ2-1; 9 nucleotides line up with TRBD2. The CDR3 loop spans 17 amino acids. The V gene end was trimmed by 7 bases and the J gene end by 7 bases; junction bases not matched to a gene: 17. The V gene's germline CDR1 is SGHTA and CDR2 FQGNSA. CDR3 DNA sequence: TGTGCCAGCACCCATCCCCGACTAGCGGCTCGAGGGAATGAGCAGTTCTTC. Protein sequence: CASTHPRLAARGNEQFF. The full variable domain, in which reference TRBV7-2 and TRBJ2-1 provide the parts outside the CDR3, is GAGVSQSPSNKVTEKGKDVELRCDPISGHTALYWYRQSLGQGLEFLIYFQGNSAPDKSGLPSDRFSAERTGGSVSTLTIQRTQQEDSAVYLCASTHPRLAARGNEQFFGPGTRLTVL.

This chain connects TRBV27 to TRBJ1-1; 8 bases are shared with TRBD1. Germline CDR1 is MNHEY and CDR2 is SMNVEV (reference sequence). The V segment lost 6 bases and the J segment 8 bases; nucleotides outside the gene matches: 11. The length of the CDR3 is 14 residues. The CDR3 loop reads CASRSTGALWEAFF. CDR3 nucleotides: TGTGCCAGCAGGTCGACAGGGGCGCTTTGGGAAGCTTTCTTT.

The J gene is TRBJ2-5, the V gene TRBV6-2 or TRBV6-3; 14 bases agree with TRBD2. V lost 6 bases and J lost 5; bases outside the gene matches: 5. Germline CDR1 MNHEY, CDR2 SVGEGT. The CDR3 length is 15 residues. This CDR3 is CASRRLAGGMETQYF. CDR3 nucleotides: TGTGCCAGCAGAAGACTAGCGGGAGGGATGGAGACCCAGTACTTC.

This clonotype has a handful of counts. This chain joins TRBV30 and TRBJ2-7, with 10 positions matching TRBD2. The CDR3 extends over 13 amino acids. Trimming took 6 bases from V and 2 from J; bases not matched to a gene: 4. Germline-derived CDR1 and CDR2 are GTSNPN and SVGIG (reference sequence). CDR3 sequence (DNA): TGTGCCTGTAGGACTAGCGGACCCTACGAGCAGTACTTC. Its protein product is CACRTSGPYEQYF.

Comment on this clonotype: A clone one base away is much larger, so this may be a read error. The chain's CDR3 is CASSAAETQCF. In nucleotides, the CDR3 is TGTGCCAGCAGCGCGGCAGAGACCCAGTGCTTC. The chain couples TRBV7-2 to TRBJ2-5; the D is unclear. From germline, CDR1 is SGHTA and CDR2 FQGNSA. The CDR3 spans 11 residues.

This clonotype is a singleton in its sample. The CDR3 loop reads CASSFYTVGSNTGELFF. The CDR3 coding sequence is TGTGCCAGCAGTTTTTATACAGTGGGTTCGAACACCGGGGAGCTGTTTTTT. The gene calls are TRBV12-3 or TRBV12-4 and TRBJ2-2; D gene ambiguous. The CDR3 runs to 17 residues. V gave up 3 bases and J gave up 0 bases, with 14 bases separating them.

A few counts support this clonotype. This chain joins TRBV4-3 and TRBJ2-7, with D maybe TRBD1 (5 bases). V lost 0 bases and J 2 bases, leaving 14 bases between the germline ends. The CDR3 sequence is 16 residues long. Germline V lookup: CDR1 LGHNA, CDR2 YSLEER. The CDR3 DNA reads TGCGCCAGCAGCCAAGAAAAGGGGAACACAGCCTACGAGCAGTACTTC. Translation: CASSQEKGNTAYEQYF.

This clonotype was detected only a few times. This CDR3 reads CAISEAPGGAGAGDTQYF. In DNA, the CDR3 is TGTGCCATCAGTGAGGCCCCCGGAGGGGCGGGAGCCGGGGATACGCAGTATTTT. The chain recombines TRBV10-3 with TRBJ2-3; 7 nucleotides match TRBD2. V lost 2 bases, J lost 6 bases, and 17 bases stayed unmatched. Germline-derived CDR1 and CDR2 are ENHRY and SYGVKD. The CDR3 runs 18 residues.

This clonotype was picked up many times. The rearrangement joins TRBV7-2 to TRBJ2-3; 8 bases are a match to TRBD1. The CDR3 extends over 14 amino acids. J was trimmed by 4 bases and V by 4 bases; bases with no gene match: 4. Germline V lookup: CDR1 SGHTA, CDR2 FQGNSA. CDR3 in amino acids: CASSSGQGPDTQYF. CDR3 nucleotides: TGTGCCAGCAGCTCCGGACAGGGCCCAGATACGCAGTATTTT.

V and J are TRBV24-1 and TRBJ2-7; TRBD2 matches at 8 bases. The CDR3 totals 14 residues. Germline V gives CDR1 KGHDR, CDR2 SFDVKD. V shed 4 bases and J 6 bases; nucleotides not matched to a gene: 7. The CDR3 loop is CATSETGTRFEQYF. The CDR3 DNA is TGTGCCACCAGTGAAACAGGGACTAGGTTCGAGCAGTACTTC.

This chain joins TRBV19 and TRBJ1-1; TRBD1 matches 7 bases. V lost 3 bases, J lost 0 bases, and 4 bases stayed unmatched. The CDR3 sequence is 15 residues long. The germline gives CDR1 LNHDA, CDR2 SQIVND (reference sequence). This CDR3 is CASSIPTGVNTEAFF. In nucleotides, the CDR3 is TGTGCCAGTAGTATTCCCACAGGGGTGAACACTGAAGCTTTCTTT.

Worth noting for this clonotype: This may stem from a read error, because a much larger clone lies one nucleotide away. CDR3 in amino acids: CASSAASNAEAFF. The CDR3 nucleotides read TGTGCCAGCAGCGCGGCTTCGAACGCTGAAGCTTTCTTT. The V and J genes are TRBV11-3 and TRBJ1-1, with D unclear. CDR3 length: 13 residues. CDR1 is SGHNT and CDR2 is YENEEA in the germline V gene. Drawing the rest from reference TRBV11-3 and TRBJ1-1, the complete variable domain is EAGVVQSPRYKIIEKKQPVAFWCNPISGHNTLYWYLQNLGQGPELLIRYENEEAVDDSQLPKDRFSAERLKGVDSTLKIQPAELGDSAVYLCASSAASNAEAFFGQGTRLTVV.